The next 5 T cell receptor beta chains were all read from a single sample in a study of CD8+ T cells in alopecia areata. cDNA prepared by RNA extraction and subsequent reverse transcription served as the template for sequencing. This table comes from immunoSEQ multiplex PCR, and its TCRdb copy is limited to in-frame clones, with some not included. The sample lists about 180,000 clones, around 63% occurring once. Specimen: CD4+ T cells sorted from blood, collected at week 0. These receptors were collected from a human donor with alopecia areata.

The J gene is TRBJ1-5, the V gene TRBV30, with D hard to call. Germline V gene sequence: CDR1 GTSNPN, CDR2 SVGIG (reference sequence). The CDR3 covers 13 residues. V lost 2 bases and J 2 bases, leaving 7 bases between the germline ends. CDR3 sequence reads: CAWSRFGNQPQHF. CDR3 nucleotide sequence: TGTGCCTGGAGTCGATTTGGCAATCAGCCCCAGCATTTT.

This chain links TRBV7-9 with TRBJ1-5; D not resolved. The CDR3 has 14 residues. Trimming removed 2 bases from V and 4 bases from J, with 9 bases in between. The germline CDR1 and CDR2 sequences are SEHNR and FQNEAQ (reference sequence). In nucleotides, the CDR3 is TGTGCCAGCAGCTTATCCCCAGAAAATCAGCCCCAGCATTTT. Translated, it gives CASSLSPENQPQHF.

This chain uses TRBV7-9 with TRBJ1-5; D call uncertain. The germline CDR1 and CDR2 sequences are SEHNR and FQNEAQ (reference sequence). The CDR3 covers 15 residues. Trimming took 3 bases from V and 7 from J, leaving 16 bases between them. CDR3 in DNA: TGTGCCAGCAGCTTGCTTTGGGATCGGCGGCAGCCCCAGCATTTT. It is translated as CASSLLWDRRQPQHF.

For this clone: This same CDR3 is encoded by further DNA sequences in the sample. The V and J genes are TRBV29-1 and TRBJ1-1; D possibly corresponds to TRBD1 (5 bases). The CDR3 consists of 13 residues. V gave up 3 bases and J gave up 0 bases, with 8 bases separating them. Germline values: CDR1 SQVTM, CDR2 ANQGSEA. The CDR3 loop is CSVEGGMNTEAFF. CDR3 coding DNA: TGCAGCGTTGAGGGGGGGATGAACACTGAAGCTTTCTTT. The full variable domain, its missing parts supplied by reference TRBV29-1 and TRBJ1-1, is SAVISQKPSRDICQRGTSLTIQCQVDSQVTMMFWYRQQPGQSLTLIATANQGSEATYESGFVIDKFPISRPNLTFSTLTVSNMSPEDSSIYLCSVEGGMNTEAFFGQGTRLTVV.

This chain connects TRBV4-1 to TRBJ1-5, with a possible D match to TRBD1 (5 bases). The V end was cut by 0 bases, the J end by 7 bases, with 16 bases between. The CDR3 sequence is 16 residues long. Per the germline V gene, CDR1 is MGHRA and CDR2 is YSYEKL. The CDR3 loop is CASSQDSTGLGQPQHF. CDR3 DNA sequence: TGCGCCAGCAGCCAAGATTCAACAGGCCTGGGACAGCCCCAGCATTTT.